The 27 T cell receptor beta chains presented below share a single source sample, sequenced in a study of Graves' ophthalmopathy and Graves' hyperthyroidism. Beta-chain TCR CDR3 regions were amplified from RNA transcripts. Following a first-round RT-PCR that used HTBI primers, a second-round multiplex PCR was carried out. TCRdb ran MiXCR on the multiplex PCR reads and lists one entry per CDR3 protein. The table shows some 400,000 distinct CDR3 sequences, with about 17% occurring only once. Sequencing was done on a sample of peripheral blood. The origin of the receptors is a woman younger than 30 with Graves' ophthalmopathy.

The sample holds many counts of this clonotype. The DNA for the CDR3 is TGCAGCGTCGCCGGGACAGGGACAAATCAGCCCCAGCATTTT. The encoded protein is CSVAGTGTNQPQHF. This chain links TRBV29-1 with TRBJ1-5; 9 positions agree with TRBD1. V shed 6 bases and J 4 bases; nucleotides not matched to a gene: 7. CDR3 length equals 14 residues. CDR1 SQVTM and CDR2 ANQGSEA come from the germline V gene.

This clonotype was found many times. The CDR3 DNA follows: TGTGCCAGCAGTCCCTCCGGGTATCACACTGAAGCTTTCTTT. It codes for CASSPSGYHTEAFF. This rearrangement joins TRBV12-3 or TRBV12-4 to TRBJ1-1, with D unclear. The CDR3 length is 14 residues. V shed 5 bases and J shed 3 bases, with 13 bases lying between them.

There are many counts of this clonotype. The CDR3 nucleotides are TGTGCCAGCAGCCCTCGACAGAGCTCTGGAAACACCATATATTTT. Translated, it gives CASSPRQSSGNTIYF. The chain is built from TRBV9 and TRBJ1-3; TRBD1 is a possible D gene (5 bases). Per the germline V gene, CDR1 is SGDLS and CDR2 is YYNGEE. Trimming pared 4 bases from V and 0 bases from J, leaving 11 bases between. CDR3 length: 15 amino acids.

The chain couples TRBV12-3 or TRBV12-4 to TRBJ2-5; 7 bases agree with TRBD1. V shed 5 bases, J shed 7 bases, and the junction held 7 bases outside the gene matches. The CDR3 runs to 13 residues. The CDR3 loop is CASSRDSLRTQYF. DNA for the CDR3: TGTGCCAGCAGTCGGGACAGCCTCCGGACCCAGTACTTC.

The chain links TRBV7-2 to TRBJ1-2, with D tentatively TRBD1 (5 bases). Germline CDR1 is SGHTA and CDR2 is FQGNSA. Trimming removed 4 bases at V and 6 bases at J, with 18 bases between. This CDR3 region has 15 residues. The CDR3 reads CASSYRDGLGDGYTF. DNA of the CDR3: TGTGCCAGCAGCTATCGGGACGGCCTTGGAGATGGCTACACCTTC.

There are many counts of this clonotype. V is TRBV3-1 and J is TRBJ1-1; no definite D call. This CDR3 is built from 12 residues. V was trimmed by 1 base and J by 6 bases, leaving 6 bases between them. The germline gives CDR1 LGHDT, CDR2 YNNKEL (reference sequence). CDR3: CASSQVWAEAFF. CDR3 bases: TGTGCCAGCAGCCAAGTATGGGCTGAAGCTTTCTTT.

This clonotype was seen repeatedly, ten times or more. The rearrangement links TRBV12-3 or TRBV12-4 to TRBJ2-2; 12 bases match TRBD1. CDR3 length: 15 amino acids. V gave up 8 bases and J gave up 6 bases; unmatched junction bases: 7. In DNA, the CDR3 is TGTGCCAGCCGGTCCGGGACAGGGGGCCCCGGGGAGCTGTTTTTT. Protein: CASRSGTGGPGELFF.

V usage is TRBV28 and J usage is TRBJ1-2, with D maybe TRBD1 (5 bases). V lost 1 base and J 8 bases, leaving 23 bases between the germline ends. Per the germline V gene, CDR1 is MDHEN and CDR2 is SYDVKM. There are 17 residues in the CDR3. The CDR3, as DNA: TGTGCCAGCAGTTTATATAGGGGCCGTTCAGGGCCTAGGGGCTACACCTTC. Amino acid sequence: CASSLYRGRSGPRGYTF.

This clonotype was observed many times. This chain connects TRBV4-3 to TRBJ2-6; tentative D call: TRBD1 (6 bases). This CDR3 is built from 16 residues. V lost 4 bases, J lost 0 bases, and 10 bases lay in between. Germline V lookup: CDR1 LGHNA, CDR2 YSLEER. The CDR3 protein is CASSRTAYSGANVLTF. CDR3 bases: TGCGCCAGCAGCCGGACAGCCTACTCTGGGGCCAACGTCCTGACTTTC.

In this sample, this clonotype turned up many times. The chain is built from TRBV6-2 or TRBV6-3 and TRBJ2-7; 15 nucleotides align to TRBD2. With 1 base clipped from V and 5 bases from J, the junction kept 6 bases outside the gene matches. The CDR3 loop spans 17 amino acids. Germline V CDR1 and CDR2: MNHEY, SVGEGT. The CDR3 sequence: CASSYLTGLAGGHEQYF. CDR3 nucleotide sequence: TGTGCCAGCAGTTACTTAACCGGACTAGCGGGAGGGCACGAGCAGTACTTC.

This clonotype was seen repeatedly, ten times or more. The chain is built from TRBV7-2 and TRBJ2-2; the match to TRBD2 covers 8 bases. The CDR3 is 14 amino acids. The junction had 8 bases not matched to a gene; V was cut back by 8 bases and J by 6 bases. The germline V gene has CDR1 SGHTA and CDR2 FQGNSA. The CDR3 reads CASRLIGGAGELFF. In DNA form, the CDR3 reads TGTGCCAGCCGTTTAATCGGGGGGGCCGGGGAGCTGTTTTTT. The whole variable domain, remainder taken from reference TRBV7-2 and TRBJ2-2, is GAGVSQSPSNKVTEKGKDVELRCDPISGHTALYWYRQSLGQGLEFLIYFQGNSAPDKSGLPSDRFSAERTGGSVSTLTIQRTQQEDSAVYLCASRLIGGAGELFFGEGSRLTVL.

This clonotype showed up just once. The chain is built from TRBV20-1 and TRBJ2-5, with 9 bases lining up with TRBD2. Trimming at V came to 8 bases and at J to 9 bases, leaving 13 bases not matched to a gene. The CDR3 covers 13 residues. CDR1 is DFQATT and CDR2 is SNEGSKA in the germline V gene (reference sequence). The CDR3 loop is CSPLGGGAEAQYF. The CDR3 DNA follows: TGCAGTCCTCTGGGCGGGGGGGCCGAGGCCCAGTACTTC.

In DNA form, the CDR3 reads TGCAGCGGAAATGGACAGGGGATGAACACTGAAGCTTTCTTT. This codes for CSGNGQGMNTEAFF. The chain is built from TRBV29-1 and TRBJ1-1; 9 bases are shared with TRBD1. With 7 bases clipped from V and 0 bases from J, the junction kept 6 bases outside the gene matches. The CDR3 is 14 amino acids. Germline V gene sequence: CDR1 SQVTM, CDR2 ANQGSEA.

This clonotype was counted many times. The CDR3 DNA reads TGTGCCAGCAGCTTAGTGACTAGCGGGAGGTTTTATCGAGAGACCCAGTACTTC. This encodes CASSLVTSGRFYRETQYF. The chain is built from TRBV11-2 and TRBJ2-5, with 13 nucleotides matching TRBD2. The germline CDR1 and CDR2 sequences are SGHAT and FQNNGV. CDR3 length: 18 residues. The V and J ends lost 1 base and 4 bases, in that order; junction bases with no gene match: 9. Based on the CDR3 plus reference TRBV11-2 and TRBJ2-5, the full variable domain is EAGVAQSPRYKIIEKRQSVAFWCNPISGHATLYWYQQILGQGPKLLIQFQNNGVVDDSQLPKDRFSAERLKGVDSTLKIQPAKLEDSAVYLCASSLVTSGRFYRETQYFGPGTRLLVL.

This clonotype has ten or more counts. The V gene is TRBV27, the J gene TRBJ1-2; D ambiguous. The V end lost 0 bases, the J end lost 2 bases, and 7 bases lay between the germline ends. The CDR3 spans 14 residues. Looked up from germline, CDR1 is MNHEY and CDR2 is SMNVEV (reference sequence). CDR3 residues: CASSLSRSNYGYTF. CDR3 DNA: TGTGCCAGCAGTTTATCGAGGTCAAACTATGGCTACACCTTC.

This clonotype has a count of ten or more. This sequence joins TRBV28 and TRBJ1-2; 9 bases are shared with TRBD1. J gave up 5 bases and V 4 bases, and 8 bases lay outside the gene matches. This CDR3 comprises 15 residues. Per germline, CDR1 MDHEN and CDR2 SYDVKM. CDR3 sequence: CASSSNPGQGYGYTF. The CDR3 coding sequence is TGTGCCAGCAGTTCGAACCCGGGACAGGGTTATGGCTACACCTTC.

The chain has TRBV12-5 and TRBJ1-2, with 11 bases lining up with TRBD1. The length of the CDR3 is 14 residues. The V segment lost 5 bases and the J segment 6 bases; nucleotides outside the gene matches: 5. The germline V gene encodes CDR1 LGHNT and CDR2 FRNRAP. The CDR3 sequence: CASGPGQGANGYTF. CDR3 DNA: TGTGCTAGTGGTCCCGGACAGGGGGCTAATGGCTACACCTTC.

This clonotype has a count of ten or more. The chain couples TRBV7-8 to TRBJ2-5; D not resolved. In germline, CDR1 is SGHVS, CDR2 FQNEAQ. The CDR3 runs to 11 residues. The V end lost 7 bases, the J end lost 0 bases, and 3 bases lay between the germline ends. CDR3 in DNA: TGTGCCAGCATGTACCAAGAGACCCAGTACTTC. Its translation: CASMYQETQYF.

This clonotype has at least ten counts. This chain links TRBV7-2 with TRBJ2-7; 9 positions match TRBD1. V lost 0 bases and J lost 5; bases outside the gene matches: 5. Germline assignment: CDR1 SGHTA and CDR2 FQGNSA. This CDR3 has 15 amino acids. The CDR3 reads CASSLAGTGRHEQYF. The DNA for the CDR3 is TGTGCCAGCAGCTTAGCCGGGACAGGGAGGCACGAGCAGTACTTC.

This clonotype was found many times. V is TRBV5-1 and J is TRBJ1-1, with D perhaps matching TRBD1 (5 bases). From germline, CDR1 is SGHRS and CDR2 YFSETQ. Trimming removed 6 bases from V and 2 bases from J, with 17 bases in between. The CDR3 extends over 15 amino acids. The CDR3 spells CASTPGGDFNTEAFF. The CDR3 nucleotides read TGCGCCAGCACCCCCGGGGGGGACTTCAACACTGAAGCTTTCTTT.

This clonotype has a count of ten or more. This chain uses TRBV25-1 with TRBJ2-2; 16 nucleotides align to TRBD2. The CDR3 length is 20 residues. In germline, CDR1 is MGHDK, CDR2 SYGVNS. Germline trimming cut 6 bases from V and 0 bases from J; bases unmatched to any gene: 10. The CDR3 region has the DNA TGTGCCAGCAGAGGAGTACCCGGGACTAGCGGGGGGGCGAACACCGGGGAGCTGTTTTTT. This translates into CASRGVPGTSGGANTGELFF. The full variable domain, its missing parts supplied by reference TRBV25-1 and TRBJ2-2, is EADIYQTPRYLVIGTGKKITLECSQTMGHDKMYWYQQDPGMELHLIHYSYGVNSTEKGDLSSESTVSRIRTEHFPLTLESARPSHTSQYLCASRGVPGTSGGANTGELFFGEGSRLTVL.

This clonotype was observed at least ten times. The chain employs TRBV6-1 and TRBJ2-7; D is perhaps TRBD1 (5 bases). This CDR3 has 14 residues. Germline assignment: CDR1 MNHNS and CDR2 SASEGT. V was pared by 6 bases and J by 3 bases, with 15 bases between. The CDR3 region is CASSPYDSNYEQYF. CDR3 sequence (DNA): TGTGCCAGCAGCCCGTACGACAGCAACTACGAGCAGTACTTC.

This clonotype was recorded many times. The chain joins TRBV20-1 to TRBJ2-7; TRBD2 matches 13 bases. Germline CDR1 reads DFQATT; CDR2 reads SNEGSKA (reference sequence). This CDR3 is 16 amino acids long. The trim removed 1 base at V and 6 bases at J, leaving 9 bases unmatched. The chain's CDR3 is CSARALAGGRFGEQYF. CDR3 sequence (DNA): TGCAGTGCTAGAGCACTAGCGGGAGGGCGATTTGGCGAGCAGTACTTC.

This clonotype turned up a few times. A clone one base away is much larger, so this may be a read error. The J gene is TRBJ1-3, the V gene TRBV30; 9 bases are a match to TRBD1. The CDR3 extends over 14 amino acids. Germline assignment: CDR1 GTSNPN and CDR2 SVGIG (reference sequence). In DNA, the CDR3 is TGTGCCTGGAGGCAACAGGGGGCTGGAAACGCCATATATTTT. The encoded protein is CAWRQQGAGNAIYF. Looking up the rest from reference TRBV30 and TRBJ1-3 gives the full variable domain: SQTIHQWPATLVQPVGSPLSLECTVEGTSNPNLYWYRQAAGRGLQLLFYSVGIGQISSEVPQNLSASRPQDRQFILSSKKLLLSDSGFYLCAWRQQGAGNAIYFGEGSWLTVV.

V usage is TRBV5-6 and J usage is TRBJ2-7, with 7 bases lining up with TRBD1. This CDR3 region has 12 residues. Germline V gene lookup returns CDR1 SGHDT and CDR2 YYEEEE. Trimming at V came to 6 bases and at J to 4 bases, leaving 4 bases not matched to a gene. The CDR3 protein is CASIRTGYEQYF. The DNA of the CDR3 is TGTGCCAGCATTAGGACAGGATACGAGCAGTACTTC. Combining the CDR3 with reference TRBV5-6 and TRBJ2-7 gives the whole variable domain DAGVTQSPTHLIKTRGQQVTLRCSPKSGHDTVSWYQQALGQGPQFIFQYYEEEERQRGNFPDRFSGHQFPNYSSELNVNALLLGDSALYLCASIRTGYEQYFGPGTRLTVT.

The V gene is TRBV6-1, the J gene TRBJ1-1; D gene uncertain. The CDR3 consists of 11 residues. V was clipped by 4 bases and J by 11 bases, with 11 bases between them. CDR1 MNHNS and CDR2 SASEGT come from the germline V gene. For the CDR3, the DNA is TGTGCCAGCAGTGGGACCTCTCGGGCTTTCTTT. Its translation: CASSGTSRAFF.

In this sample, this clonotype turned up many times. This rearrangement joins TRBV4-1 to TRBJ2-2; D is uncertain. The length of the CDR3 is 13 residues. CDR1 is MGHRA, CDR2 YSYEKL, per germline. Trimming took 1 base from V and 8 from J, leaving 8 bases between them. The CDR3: CASSQAGLGELFF. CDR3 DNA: TGCGCCAGCAGCCAAGCGGGTCTAGGGGAGCTGTTTTTT.